This entry concerns a single T cell receptor (beta chain). The length of the CDR3 is 13 residues. Germline CDR1 is MDHEN and CDR2 is SYDVKM. Trimming stripped 6 bases from V and 2 bases from J, with 10 bases between. This sample was taken from a study of shared clonotypes between healthy human individuals. Generated by immunoSEQ multiplex PCR, the TCRdb table keeps only in-frame clones and is missing some. In the table there are approximately 2.5 million clones, approximately 90% of which are singletons. The specimen sequenced was naive CD4+ T cells sorted from blood. Subset described: CD45RA+ positively selected. The chain is built from TRBV28 and TRBJ1-2; D may be TRBD1 (6 bases). The origin of this receptor is a man aged 18 to 29 in good health. CDR3 amino acids: CASRQTGNYGYTF. The CDR3 coding sequence is TGTGCCAGCAGACAAACAGGGAACTATGGCTACACCTTC.